These 19 T cell receptor beta chains originate from one sample sequenced in a study of identifying expanded T cells in peripheral blood. Sequencing was performed with immunoSEQ multiplex PCR; in TCRdb, only in-frame clones are kept and a portion is missing. This sample has around 50,000 clones, with around 90% found just once. Sequencing input: blood. Receptor source: a person aged 18 to 75 in good health.

This clone has only one observation. Relative to the germline gene, one junction end is altered; a read error may explain this. This sequence joins TRBV2 and TRBJ1-1; D gene ambiguous. The germline gives CDR1 SNHLY, CDR2 FYNNEI. This CDR3 region has 10 residues. The CDR3 here is CASSERLAHF. CDR3 in DNA: TGTGCCAGCAGTGAACGACTGGCGCACTTT.

The genes are TRBV21-1 and TRBJ1-1; TRBD1 is taken as the D call from the table, unchecked against the DNA. TRBV21-1 is a pseudogene segment. There are 14 residues in the CDR3. Written as DNA, the CDR3 is TGTGCCAGCAGCGAAGGACAGGGTAGGACTGAAGCTTTCTTT. This gives the protein CASSEGQGRTEAFF.

V is TRBV19 and J is TRBJ1-1, with a weak D call TRBD1 (5 bases). The germline CDR1 and CDR2 sequences are LNHDA and SQIVND (reference sequence). The germline V and J ends were trimmed by 5 bases and 1 base, with 8 bases remaining between them. This CDR3 comprises 13 residues. This CDR3 reads CASSFTGNTEAFF. The CDR3 nucleotides are TGTGCCAGTAGTTTCACAGGGAACACTGAAGCTTTCTTT.

V usage is TRBV4-1 and J usage is TRBJ2-5; 11 bases line up with TRBD1. The CDR3 totals 14 residues. V shed 6 bases and J 4 bases; nucleotides not matched to a gene: 4. Germline CDR1 MGHRA, CDR2 YSYEKL. Written as DNA, the CDR3 is TGCGCCAGCAGGGACAGGGGGCTGGGAGAGACCCAGTACTTC. Translating gives CASRDRGLGETQYF.

The chain links TRBV11-2 to TRBJ2-7, with TRBD2 matching over 11 bases. The CDR3 consists of 15 residues. CDR1 SGHAT and CDR2 FQNNGV come from the germline V gene. Trimming took 4 bases from V and 6 from J; bases not matched to a gene: 8. The CDR3 DNA is TGTGCCAGCAGCTCCCGACTAGCGGGGATAGGCGAGCAGTACTTC. Protein: CASSSRLAGIGEQYF.

This clone was picked up a small number of times. This chain links TRBV11-2 with TRBJ1-3; tentatively, D is TRBD1 (5 bases). Germline CDR1 SGHAT, CDR2 FQNNGV. The length of the CDR3 is 15 residues. Trimming took off 5 bases at V and 2 bases at J, with 13 bases between the two ends. The CDR3 here is CASSPERGAGNTIYF. In DNA, the CDR3 is TGTGCCAGCAGCCCCGAACGGGGGGCTGGAAACACCATATATTTT.

The J gene is TRBJ2-5, the V gene TRBV7-2, with a possible D match to TRBD2 (5 bases). Germline CDR1 is SGHTA and CDR2 is FQGNSA. The CDR3 is 14 residues long. The germline V and J ends were trimmed by 1 base and 4 bases, with 10 bases remaining between them. The DNA for the CDR3 is TGTGCCAGCAGCTTAGGTTCGGGGATAGAGACCCAGTACTTC. Protein: CASSLGSGIETQYF.

This chain connects TRBV4-1 to TRBJ2-7; a possible D gene is TRBD2 (6 bases). CDR1 and CDR2 (germline): MGHRA, YSYEKL. V lost 1 base and J lost 3, with 13 bases in between. The CDR3 is 15 residues long. The CDR3: CASSQVGRGLYEQYF. The DNA of the CDR3 is TGCGCCAGCAGCCAAGTGGGGCGGGGACTCTACGAGCAGTACTTC.

This sequence joins TRBV6-1 and TRBJ2-3; D remains unclear. V was trimmed by 4 bases and J by 3 bases, leaving 14 bases between them. CDR1 is MNHNS and CDR2 is SASEGT in the germline V gene. There are 15 residues in the CDR3. CDR3: CASSASVDTTDTQYF. The CDR3 coding sequence is TGTGCCAGCAGTGCGTCAGTAGATACGACAGATACGCAGTATTTT.

The table lists this clone with a count of one. Written as DNA, the CDR3 is TGTGCCAGCAGCAAGCCCCCCCAGGGAATAAGCACAGATACGCAGTATTTT. Translating gives CASSKPPQGISTDTQYF. The chain has TRBV7-2 and TRBJ2-3; possibly TRBD1 for D (5 bases). The CDR3 has 17 residues. Germline assignment: CDR1 SGHTA and CDR2 FQGNSA. Trimming took 5 bases from V and 0 from J, leaving 18 bases between them.

This clone was recorded once. The V and J genes are TRBV6-5 and TRBJ2-7; 10 bases match TRBD2. The germline gives CDR1 MNHEY, CDR2 SVGAGI. This CDR3 is built from 11 residues. This chain's CDR3 is CGSGTSAVQYF. The CDR3 DNA sequence: TGTGGATCCGGGACTAGCGCCGTGCAGTACTTC.

The genes are TRBV29-1 and TRBJ1-2, with D perhaps TRBD1 (6 bases). Trimming took off 5 bases at V and 2 bases at J, with 6 bases between the two ends. The CDR3 length is 11 residues. Germline V lookup: CDR1 SQVTM, CDR2 ANQGSEA. The CDR3 here is CSVTGNYGYTF. DNA of the CDR3: TGCAGCGTTACAGGGAACTATGGCTACACCTTC. Together with reference TRBV29-1 and TRBJ1-2, the CDR3 gives the full variable domain: SAVISQKPSRDICQRGTSLTIQCQVDSQVTMMFWYRQQPGQSLTLIATANQGSEATYESGFVIDKFPISRPNLTFSTLTVSNMSPEDSSIYLCSVTGNYGYTFGSGTRLTVV.

This clone appeared once. The rearrangement uses TRBV4-3 and TRBJ2-3; D not certain. The CDR3 is made up of 14 amino acids. V lost 1 base and J lost 3, with 8 bases in between. From germline, CDR1 is LGHNA and CDR2 YSLEER. The CDR3 protein is CASSQGSRTDTQYF. The CDR3 coding sequence is TGCGCCAGCAGCCAAGGCTCGAGGACAGATACGCAGTATTTT.

The chain employs TRBV28 and TRBJ2-3; D gene ambiguous. Trimming cost V 4 bases and J 7 bases, with 12 bases left between them. The CDR3 extends over 13 amino acids. Germline-derived CDR1 and CDR2 are MDHEN and SYDVKM. CDR3: CASSSPTVHTQYF. The CDR3 bases are TGTGCCAGCAGTTCCCCGACCGTTCATACGCAGTATTTT.

The rearrangement uses TRBV7-3 and TRBJ2-3; the D gene could be TRBD1 or TRBD2 (5 bases each). Germline V CDR1 and CDR2: SGHTA, FQGTGA. This CDR3 comprises 13 residues. The V end was cut by 4 bases, the J end by 6 bases, with 11 bases between. The CDR3 loop is CASSSGPSDTQYF. CDR3 in DNA: TGTGCCAGCAGCTCGGGACCATCTGATACGCAGTATTTT.

This chain joins TRBV9 and TRBJ2-6, with D maybe TRBD1 (6 bases). V lost 0 bases to trimming and J lost 4 bases, with 8 bases between them. This CDR3 contains 15 residues. Germline assignment: CDR1 SGDLS and CDR2 YYNGEE. CDR3 in amino acids: CASSVGGLGANVLTF. CDR3 in DNA: TGTGCCAGCAGCGTAGGGGGGCTCGGGGCCAACGTCCTGACTTTC. Drawing the rest from reference TRBV9 and TRBJ2-6, the complete variable domain is DSGVTQTPKHLITATGQRVTLRCSPRSGDLSVYWYQQSLDQGLQFLIQYYNGEERAKGNILERFSAQQFPDLHSELNLSSLELGDSALYFCASSVGGLGANVLTFGAGSRLTVL.

The V gene is TRBV2, the J gene TRBJ2-7; unclear D gene. The V end lost 3 bases, the J end lost 3 bases, and 6 bases lay between the germline ends. Germline-derived CDR1 and CDR2 are SNHLY and FYNNEI. The CDR3 loop spans 12 amino acids. CDR3 sequence reads: CASSDWVYEQYF. CDR3 sequence (DNA): TGTGCCAGCAGTGACTGGGTCTACGAGCAGTACTTC.

This clone was picked up one time. The rearrangement joins TRBV6-1 to TRBJ1-5; possible D gene TRBD1, 5 bases. V gave up 3 bases and J gave up 4 bases, with 16 bases separating them. Germline values: CDR1 MNHNS, CDR2 SASEGT. This CDR3 is 16 amino acids long. The CDR3 loop reads CASSDWGGSANQPQHF. In DNA, the CDR3 is TGTGCCAGCAGTGATTGGGGGGGTTCGGCTAATCAGCCCCAGCATTTT.

V and J are TRBV30 and TRBJ1-2; no firm D call. Trimming took 5 bases from V and 6 from J, leaving 13 bases between them. Germline CDR1 reads GTSNPN; CDR2 reads SVGIG (reference sequence). This CDR3 contains 12 residues. CDR3 sequence: CAWGPGIHGYTF. The CDR3 DNA sequence: TGTGCCTGGGGGCCCGGGATCCATGGCTACACCTTC.